What follows is one T cell receptor beta chain and its context. Time point meaning: blood 4 weeks post-SBRT, at nephrectomy. Treatment of the sample: 15 Gy SBRT to primary tumor, nephrectomy 4 weeks later. Only in-frame clones appear in the TCRdb table, and some are missing; sequencing was by immunoSEQ multiplex PCR. The repertoire holds roughly 64,000 clones, 70% to 80% seen once, with around 7% in the top ten. The sample comes from a study of radiation and T cells in renal cell carcinoma. The germline CDR1 and CDR2 sequences are SGHVS and FNYEAQ. CDR3 size: 18 residues. V gave up 1 base and J gave up 0 bases; unmatched junction bases: 9.

This TCR came from a man between 60 and 70 years old with renal cell carcinoma. This chain uses TRBV7-6 with TRBJ1-1, with 9 bases aligning to TRBD1. Specimen: blood, collected from a patient whose treatment included radiotherapy and nephrectomy. The CDR3 DNA follows: TGTGCCAGCAGCTTAGTTTGGGGACAGGGTGGTGTGAACACTGAAGCTTTCTTT. Translation: CASSLVWGQGGVNTEAFF.